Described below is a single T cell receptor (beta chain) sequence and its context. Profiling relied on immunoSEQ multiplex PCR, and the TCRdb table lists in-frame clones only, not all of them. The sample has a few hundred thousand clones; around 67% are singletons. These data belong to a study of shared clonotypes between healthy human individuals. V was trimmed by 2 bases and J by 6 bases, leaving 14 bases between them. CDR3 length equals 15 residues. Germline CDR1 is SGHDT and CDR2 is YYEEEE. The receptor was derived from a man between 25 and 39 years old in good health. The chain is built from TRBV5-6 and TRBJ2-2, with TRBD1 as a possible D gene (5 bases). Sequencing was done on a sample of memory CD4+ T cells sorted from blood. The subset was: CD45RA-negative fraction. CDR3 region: CASSFIGRAPGELFF. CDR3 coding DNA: TGTGCCAGCAGCTTTATAGGCAGGGCCCCCGGGGAGCTGTTTTTT.